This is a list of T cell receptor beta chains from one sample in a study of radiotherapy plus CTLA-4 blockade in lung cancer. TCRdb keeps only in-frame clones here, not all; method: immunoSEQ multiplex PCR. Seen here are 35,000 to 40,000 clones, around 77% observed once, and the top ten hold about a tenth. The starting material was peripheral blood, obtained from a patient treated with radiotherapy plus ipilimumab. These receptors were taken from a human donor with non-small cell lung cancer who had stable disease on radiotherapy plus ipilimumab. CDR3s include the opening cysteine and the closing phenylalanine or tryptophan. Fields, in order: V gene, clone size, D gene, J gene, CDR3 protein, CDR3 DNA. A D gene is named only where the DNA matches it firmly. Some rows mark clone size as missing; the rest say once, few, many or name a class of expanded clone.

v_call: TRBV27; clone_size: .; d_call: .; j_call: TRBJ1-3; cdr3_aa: CASSLTGISNSGNTIYF; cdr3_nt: TGTGCCAGCAGCCTAACAGGGATATCAAACTCTGGAAACACCATATATTTT
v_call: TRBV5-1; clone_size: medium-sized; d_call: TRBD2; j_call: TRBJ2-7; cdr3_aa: CASSLRPLGLAGSYEQYF; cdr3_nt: TGCGCCAGCAGCTTGAGACCCCTGGGACTAGCGGGCTCCTACGAGCAGTACTTC
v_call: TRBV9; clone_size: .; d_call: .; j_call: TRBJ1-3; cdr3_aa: CASSVEIGDSGNTIYF; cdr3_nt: TGTGCCAGCAGCGTAGAAATAGGGGACTCTGGAAACACCATATATTTT
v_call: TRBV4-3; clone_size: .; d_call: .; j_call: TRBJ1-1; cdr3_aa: CASSQDSFVDTEAFF; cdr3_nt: TGCGCCAGCAGCCAAGATTCCTTTGTAGACACTGAAGCTTTCTTT
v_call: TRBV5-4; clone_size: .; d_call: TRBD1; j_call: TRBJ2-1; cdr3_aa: CASSFSRDRKYNEQFF; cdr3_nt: TGTGCCAGCAGCTTTAGTAGGGACAGAAAGTACAATGAGCAGTTCTTC
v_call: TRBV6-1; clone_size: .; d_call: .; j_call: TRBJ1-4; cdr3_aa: CASSRSPNEKLFF; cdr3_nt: TGTGCCAGCAGTCGGTCCCCTAATGAAAAACTGTTTTTT
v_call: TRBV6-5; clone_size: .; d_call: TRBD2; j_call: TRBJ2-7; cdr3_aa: CASSRLRGASYEQYF; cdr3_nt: TGTGCCAGCAGTAGGTTGCGGGGGGCCTCCTACGAGCAGTACTTC
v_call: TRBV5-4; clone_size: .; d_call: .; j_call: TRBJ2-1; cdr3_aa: CASSSNNEQFF; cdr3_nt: TGTGCCAGCAGCTCCAATAATGAGCAGTTCTTC
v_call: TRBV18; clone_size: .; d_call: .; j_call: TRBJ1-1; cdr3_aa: CASSPSLLSNTEAFF; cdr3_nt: TGTGCCAGCTCACCATCCCTACTCTCGAACACTGAAGCTTTCTTT
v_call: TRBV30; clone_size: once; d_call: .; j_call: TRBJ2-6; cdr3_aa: CAWKVAGANVLTF; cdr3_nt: TGTGCCTGGAAAGTAGCTGGGGCCAACGTCCTGACTTTC
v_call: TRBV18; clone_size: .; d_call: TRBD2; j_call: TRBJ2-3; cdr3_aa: CASSPLGPRGGGADTQYF; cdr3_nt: TGTGCCAGCTCACCATTGGGCCCCCGCGGGGGAGGAGCAGATACGCAGTATTTT
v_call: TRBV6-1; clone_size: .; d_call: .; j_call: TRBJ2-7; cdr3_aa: CASRRSAESYEQYF; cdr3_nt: TGTGCCAGCAGGAGGTCGGCAGAATCCTACGAGCAGTACTTC
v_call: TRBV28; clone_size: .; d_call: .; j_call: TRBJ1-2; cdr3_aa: CASSNTRGYTF; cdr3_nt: TGTGCCAGCAGTAACACCAGAGGCTACACCTTC
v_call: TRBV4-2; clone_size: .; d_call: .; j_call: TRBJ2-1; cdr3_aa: CASSLRDSPGNEQFF; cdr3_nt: TGTGCCAGCAGCCTCCGGGACTCCCCGGGGAATGAGCAGTTCTTC
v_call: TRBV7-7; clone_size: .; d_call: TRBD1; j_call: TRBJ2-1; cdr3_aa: CASSSDGRGEQFF; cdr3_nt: TGTGCCAGCAGCTCCGATGGCAGGGGGGAGCAGTTCTTC
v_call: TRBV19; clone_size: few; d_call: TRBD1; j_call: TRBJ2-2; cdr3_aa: CASSGDRGDGTGELFF; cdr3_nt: TGTGCCAGTAGTGGGGACAGGGGAGATGGAACCGGGGAGCTGTTTTTT
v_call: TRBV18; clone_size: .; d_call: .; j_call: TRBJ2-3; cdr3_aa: CASSPVSSGYTDTQYF; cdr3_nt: TGTGCCAGCTCACCAGTCTCATCGGGGTACACAGATACGCAGTATTTT
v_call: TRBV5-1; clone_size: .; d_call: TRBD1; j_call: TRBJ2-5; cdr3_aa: CASSVGDREETQYF; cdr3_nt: TGCGCCAGCAGCGTGGGGGACAGAGAAGAGACCCAGTACTTC
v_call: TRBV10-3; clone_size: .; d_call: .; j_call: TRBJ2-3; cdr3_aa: CAISKAGQSTDTQYF; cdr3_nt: TGTGCCATCAGTAAGGCGGGACAGAGCACAGATACGCAGTATTTT
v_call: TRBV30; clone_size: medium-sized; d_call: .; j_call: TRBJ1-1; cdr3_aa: CAYSRDTEAFF; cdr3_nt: TGTGCCTACTCCAGGGACACTGAAGCTTTCTTT
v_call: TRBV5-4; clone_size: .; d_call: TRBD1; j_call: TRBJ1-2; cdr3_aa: CASSSAGTASEGYTF; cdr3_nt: TGTGCCAGCAGCTCTGCTGGGACAGCGTCGGAGGGCTACACCTTC
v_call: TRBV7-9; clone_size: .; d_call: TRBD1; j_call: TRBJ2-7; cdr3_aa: CASSRPGTDYEQYF; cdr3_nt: TGTGCCAGCAGCCGTCCAGGGACAGACTACGAGCAGTACTTC
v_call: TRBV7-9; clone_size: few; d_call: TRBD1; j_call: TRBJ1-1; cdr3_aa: CASSRGTGENTEAFF; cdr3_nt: TGTGCCAGCAGCAGAGGGACAGGCGAGAACACTGAAGCTTTCTTT
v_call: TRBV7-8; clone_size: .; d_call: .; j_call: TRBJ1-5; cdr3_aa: CASSLSLSNQPQHF; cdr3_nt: TGTGCCAGCAGCTTAAGCCTTTCCAATCAGCCCCAGCATTTT
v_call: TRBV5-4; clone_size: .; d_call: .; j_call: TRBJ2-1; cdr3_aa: CASSPALANNEQFF; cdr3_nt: TGTGCCAGCAGCCCCGCCTTGGCCAACAATGAGCAGTTCTTC
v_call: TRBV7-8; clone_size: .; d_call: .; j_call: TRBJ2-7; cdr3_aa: CASSLAGQVGQYF; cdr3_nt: TGTGCCAGCAGCTTAGCGGGCCAGGTCGGGCAGTACTTC
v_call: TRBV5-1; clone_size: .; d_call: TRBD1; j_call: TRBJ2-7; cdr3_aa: CASSLAGTVLPYEQYF; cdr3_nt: TGCGCCAGCAGCTTGGCCGGGACAGTCCTCCCCTACGAGCAGTACTTC
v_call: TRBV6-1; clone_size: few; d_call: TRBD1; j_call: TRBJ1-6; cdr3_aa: CASSGLGQGGNSPLHF; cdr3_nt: TGTGCCAGCAGTGGCCTGGGACAGGGAGGGAATTCACCCCTCCACTTT
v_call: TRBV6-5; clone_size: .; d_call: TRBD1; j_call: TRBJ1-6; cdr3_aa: CASRSGGAHSPLHF; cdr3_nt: TGTGCCAGCAGATCAGGGGGCGCGCATTCACCCCTCCACTTT
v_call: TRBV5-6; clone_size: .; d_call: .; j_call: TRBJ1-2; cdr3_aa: CASSALSPGHNYGYTF; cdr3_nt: TGTGCCAGCAGCGCGCTTAGTCCAGGCCACAACTATGGCTACACCTTC
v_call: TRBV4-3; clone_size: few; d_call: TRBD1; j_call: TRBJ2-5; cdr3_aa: CASSLQGSGQETQYF; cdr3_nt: TGCGCCAGCAGCCTACAGGGGTCAGGCCAAGAGACCCAGTACTTC
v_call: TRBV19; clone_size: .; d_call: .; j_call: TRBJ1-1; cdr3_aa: CASSIEGRSTEAFF; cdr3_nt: TGTGCCAGTAGTATCGAGGGCAGGAGCACTGAAGCTTTCTTT
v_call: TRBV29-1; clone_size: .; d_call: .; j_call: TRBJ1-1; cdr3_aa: CSVDSGGATEAFF; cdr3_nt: TGCAGCGTTGATTCTGGAGGGGCGACTGAAGCTTTCTTT
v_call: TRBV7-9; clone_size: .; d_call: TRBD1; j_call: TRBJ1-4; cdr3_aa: CASSQQGGVKKLFF; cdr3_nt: TGTGCCAGCAGTCAACAGGGGGGGGTCAAAAAACTGTTTTTT
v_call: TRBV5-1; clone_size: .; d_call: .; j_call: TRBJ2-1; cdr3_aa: CASSLARGDEQFF; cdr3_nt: TGCGCCAGCAGCTTGGCCAGGGGGGATGAGCAGTTCTTC
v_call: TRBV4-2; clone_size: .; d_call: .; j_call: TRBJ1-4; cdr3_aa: CASSQGSGVEEKLFF; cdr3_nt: TGTGCCAGCAGCCAAGGCTCAGGGGTAGAGGAAAAACTGTTTTTT
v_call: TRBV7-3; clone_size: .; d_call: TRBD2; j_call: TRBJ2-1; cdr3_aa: CASSSQASVSGGYYNEQFF; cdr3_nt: TGTGCCAGCAGCTCCCAGGCGTCCGTGAGCGGGGGATACTACAATGAGCAGTTCTTC
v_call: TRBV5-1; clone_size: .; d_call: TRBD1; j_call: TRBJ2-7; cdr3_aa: CASSQQGGEQYF; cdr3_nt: TGCGCCAGCAGCCAACAGGGGGGTGAGCAGTACTTC
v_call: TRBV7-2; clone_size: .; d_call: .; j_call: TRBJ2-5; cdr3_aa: CASSLGRGGPRRETQYF; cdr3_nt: TGTGCCAGCAGCCTCGGCAGGGGAGGGCCCCGCCGGGAGACCCAGTACTTC
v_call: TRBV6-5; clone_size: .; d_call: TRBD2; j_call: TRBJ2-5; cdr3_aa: CAVGGAQETQYF; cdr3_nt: TGTGCCGTCGGGGGGGCTCAAGAGACCCAGTACTTC
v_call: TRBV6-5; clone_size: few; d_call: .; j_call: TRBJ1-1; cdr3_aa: CASSRQGYTEAFF; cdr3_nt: TGTGCCAGCAGTAGGCAGGGGTACACTGAAGCTTTCTTT